This TCR beta chain comes out of a study of blood T cell repertoires in COVID-19. For the study at large: COVID-19 samples from acute and convalescent phases originated in the United States, Italy and Spain. Sample material is recorded as cDNA or gDNA derived from T cells, B-cell-depleted T cells, or PBMCs.

This clone was detected only once. Participants reported their clinical history, and cohort assignment relied on those reports. Cohort 3 donors were reported recovered after two negative PCRs, clearance, or symptom resolution. Assay: immunoSEQ multiplex PCR; the TCRdb copy retains only in-frame clones and omits some. The top ten hold about 1.5% of the sample, which has almost 250,000 clones, roughly 86% seen once. The receptor's source is a woman aged 45-59 years who had recovered from COVID-19. The sample comprised PBMCs or T cells enriched from blood (not recorded which).

This chain's CDR3 is CASSLGLAGAPSTDTQYF. CDR3 DNA: TGTGCCAGCAGCTTGGGGCTAGCGGGAGCCCCTAGCACAGATACGCAGTATTTT. This sequence joins TRBV5-6 and TRBJ2-3; TRBD2 agrees at 10 bases. V was clipped by 0 bases and J by 0 bases; unmatched bases: 7. Per germline, CDR1 SGHDT and CDR2 YYEEEE. This CDR3 has 18 amino acids.